The clone carrying this TCR beta chain was observed once. The target antigen is unknown. This specimen comes from a study of shared clonotypes between healthy human individuals. Study results and limitations: The authors sampled blood alone, and tissue repertoires likely differ.

TCRdb's table, derived via immunoSEQ multiplex PCR, lists solely in-frame clones and lacks some. The repertoire holds millions of clones, 85% to 95% seen once, with 0.13% in the top ten. The CDR3 is made up of 15 amino acids. The germline V gene has CDR1 SGHNT and CDR2 YENEEA. The V and J ends lost 0 bases and 0 bases respectively, with 9 bases between them. Specimen: naive CD4+ T cells sorted from blood. The subset here: CD45RA+ positively selected. This receptor was identified in a man between 18 and 35 years old in good health. V and J are TRBV11-3 and TRBJ2-7, with D possibly matching TRBD2 (6 bases). CDR3 nucleotides: TGTGCCAGCAGCTTAGATCGGGACTCCTCCTACGAGCAGTACTTC. As protein: CASSLDRDSSYEQYF.